This T cell receptor (beta chain) is from a study of blood T cell repertoires in COVID-19. No more than 2 weeks before study entry, exposed participants had met a case of COVID-19. Germline V lookup: CDR1 MNHNS, CDR2 SASEGT. With 1 base clipped from V and 4 bases from J, the junction kept 8 bases outside the gene matches. The CDR3 totals 16 residues. Produced via immunoSEQ multiplex PCR; TCRdb's table is partial and in-frame only. The sample lists about 150,000 clones, 75% to 90% occurring once. Sequences were obtained from PBMCs or T cells enriched from blood (not recorded which). The sequence was obtained from a middle-aged woman who had been exposed to COVID-19. J is TRBJ1-2 and V is TRBV6-1, with 8 nucleotides matching TRBD1. The CDR3 coding sequence is TGTGCCAGCAGTGAAGGGGGACGGGACAGGCCCTATGGCTACACCTTC. Translation gives CASSEGGRDRPYGYTF.